A selection of T cell receptor beta chains follows, all from one sample in a study of graft-versus-host responses after intestinal transplantation. This table comes from immunoSEQ multiplex PCR, and its TCRdb copy is limited to in-frame clones, with some not included. The table shows 12,000 to 15,000 clones, with 77% occurring only once. The source material was ileum tissue, sampled just under 28 days after intestinal transplant. Receptors were obtained from a human patient who received an intestinal transplant, so some T cells may come from the graft donor. Each CDR3 is given with its conserved first and last residue. The D gene is left open where the match is weak. Size is omitted from some rows. Given values are once, few, many or a class for expanded clones.

d_gene: TRBD1
abundance: -
j_gene: TRBJ1-5
v_gene: TRBV19
CDR3nt: TGTGCCAGTCGTGGACCGACAGGGACCAGGCAGCCCCAGCATTTT
CDR3aa: CASRGPTGTRQPQHF

d_gene: -
abundance: -
j_gene: TRBJ2-5
v_gene: TRBV6-6
CDR3nt: TGTGCCACCGAGGAGGAAGGGAGTGAGACCCAGTACTTC
CDR3aa: CATEEEGSETQYF

d_gene: TRBD2
abundance: few
j_gene: TRBJ2-5
v_gene: TRBV7-8
CDR3nt: TGTGCCAGCATCCCCGGCCGGGACTACAGAGAGACCCAGTACTTC
CDR3aa: CASIPGRDYRETQYF

d_gene: TRBD2
abundance: few
j_gene: TRBJ2-3
v_gene: TRBV30
CDR3nt: TGTGCCTGGAGTACGACTAGCGGGGTAAAAATTACTAGCACAGATACGCAGTATTTT
CDR3aa: CAWSTTSGVKITSTDTQYF

d_gene: TRBD2
abundance: -
j_gene: TRBJ2-3
v_gene: TRBV7-9
CDR3nt: TGTGCCAGCAGCTCCGAGAGCGGGGTCTCCACAGATACGCAGTATTTT
CDR3aa: CASSSESGVSTDTQYF

d_gene: -
abundance: -
j_gene: TRBJ2-5
v_gene: TRBV9
CDR3nt: TGTGCCAGCAGCGTAGCTCCAGGGATGGCACAAGAGACCCAGTACTTC
CDR3aa: CASSVAPGMAQETQYF

d_gene: TRBD1
abundance: -
j_gene: TRBJ1-1
v_gene: TRBV6-1
CDR3nt: TGTGCCAGCAGGAAGGGACAGGGGGGCGAAGCTTTCTTT
CDR3aa: CASRKGQGGEAFF

d_gene: TRBD1
abundance: -
j_gene: TRBJ2-3
v_gene: TRBV5-4
CDR3nt: TGTGCCAGCAGCCGGGACAGGGCGAGGGGCCGGGATACGCAGTATTTT
CDR3aa: CASSRDRARGRDTQYF

d_gene: TRBD1
abundance: -
j_gene: TRBJ1-1
v_gene: TRBV6-4
CDR3nt: TGTGCCAGCAGTGACGAAGCAGGAGGGACAGGAGATAACACTGAAGCTTTCTTT
CDR3aa: CASSDEAGGTGDNTEAFF

d_gene: -
abundance: -
j_gene: TRBJ1-5
v_gene: TRBV6-1
CDR3nt: TGTGCCAGCAGTGAACCAGGCAGCAATCAGCCCCAGCATTTT
CDR3aa: CASSEPGSNQPQHF

d_gene: TRBD1
abundance: -
j_gene: TRBJ2-5
v_gene: TRBV5-1
CDR3nt: TGCGCCAGCAGCTTCCCGGGACAGGGGCGGGAGACCCAGTACTTC
CDR3aa: CASSFPGQGRETQYF

d_gene: TRBD1
abundance: -
j_gene: TRBJ1-6
v_gene: TRBV5-4
CDR3nt: TGTGCCAGCAGCTTGGCCGGGACAGGGTATTCACCCCTCCACTTT
CDR3aa: CASSLAGTGYSPLHF

d_gene: TRBD1
abundance: -
j_gene: TRBJ1-6
v_gene: TRBV6-6
CDR3nt: TGTGCCAGCAGCCCCACAGGGGATAATTCACCCCTCCACTTT
CDR3aa: CASSPTGDNSPLHF

d_gene: TRBD2
abundance: -
j_gene: TRBJ2-2
v_gene: TRBV7-9
CDR3nt: TGTGCCAGCAGCCGTCCCGGTCGGGGGGCCGGGGAGCTGTTTTTT
CDR3aa: CASSRPGRGAGELFF

d_gene: TRBD2
abundance: -
j_gene: TRBJ2-5
v_gene: TRBV7-2
CDR3nt: TGTGCCAGCAGCATGCTCTCGACTAGGCGGGGGGCAGAGACCCAGTACTTC
CDR3aa: CASSMLSTRRGAETQYF

d_gene: TRBD2
abundance: -
j_gene: TRBJ2-1
v_gene: TRBV29-1
CDR3nt: TGCAGCGTTGAAGATCTTCGGGGGGGGCAAGAAAACAATGAGCAGTTCTTC
CDR3aa: CSVEDLRGGQENNEQFF

d_gene: -
abundance: -
j_gene: TRBJ2-3
v_gene: TRBV6-1
CDR3nt: TGTGCCAGCAGTGAAAGATTCCCCGAGAGGGATACGCAGTATTTT
CDR3aa: CASSERFPERDTQYF

d_gene: -
abundance: -
j_gene: TRBJ1-6
v_gene: TRBV11-1
CDR3nt: TGTGCCAGCAGCCCTACTTCTAATTCACCCCTCCACTTT
CDR3aa: CASSPTSNSPLHF

d_gene: -
abundance: once
j_gene: TRBJ2-1
v_gene: TRBV15
CDR3nt: TGTGCCACCAGCAGAGACAGTTTAATACGGGAATGGAATGAGCAGTTCTTC
CDR3aa: CATSRDSLIREWNEQFF

d_gene: -
abundance: few
j_gene: TRBJ2-5
v_gene: TRBV29-1
CDR3nt: TGCAGCCATCAGGATCAAGAGACCCAGTACTTC
CDR3aa: CSHQDQETQYF

d_gene: -
abundance: -
j_gene: TRBJ1-2
v_gene: TRBV30
CDR3nt: TGTGCCTGGAAGTCGTTAACGGAGATAGCTAACTATGGCTACACCTTC
CDR3aa: CAWKSLTEIANYGYTF

d_gene: TRBD2
abundance: -
j_gene: TRBJ2-7
v_gene: TRBV9
CDR3nt: TGTGCCAGCAGCGCCGACGGGAGGTCGCGGGGGGAGCAGTACTTC
CDR3aa: CASSADGRSRGEQYF

d_gene: TRBD1
abundance: -
j_gene: TRBJ1-2
v_gene: TRBV19
CDR3nt: TGTGCCAGTAGTATCACCGGGGGTCCGGGACAGGGGGCGGCTGGCTACACCTTC
CDR3aa: CASSITGGPGQGAAGYTF

d_gene: -
abundance: -
j_gene: TRBJ1-2
v_gene: TRBV14
CDR3nt: TGTGCCAGCAGCCAAGACAGGAGGGCAGGTTATGGCTACACCTTC
CDR3aa: CASSQDRRAGYGYTF

d_gene: TRBD1
abundance: -
j_gene: TRBJ2-3
v_gene: TRBV7-9
CDR3nt: TGTGCCAGCAGCTTTTGGACAGGGCCCACAGATACGCAGTATTTT
CDR3aa: CASSFWTGPTDTQYF

d_gene: TRBD1
abundance: few
j_gene: TRBJ1-2
v_gene: TRBV28
CDR3nt: TGTGCCAGCACCCCTATTGGGACAGACTATGGCTACACCTTC
CDR3aa: CASTPIGTDYGYTF

d_gene: TRBD2
abundance: -
j_gene: TRBJ2-1
v_gene: TRBV5-1
CDR3nt: TGCGCCAGCAGCTTGGGAGGGGAGGGTTACAATGAGCAGTTCTTC
CDR3aa: CASSLGGEGYNEQFF

d_gene: -
abundance: few
j_gene: TRBJ2-1
v_gene: TRBV5-1
CDR3nt: TGCGCCAGCAGCTTGTGGATTATCGGAACAGGGGGGGACAATGAGCAGTTCTTC
CDR3aa: CASSLWIIGTGGDNEQFF

d_gene: -
abundance: -
j_gene: TRBJ2-2
v_gene: TRBV5-5
CDR3nt: TGTGCCAGCAGCTTGGCCCGGACAAATTCACCATTCGCCGGGGAGCTGTTTTTT
CDR3aa: CASSLARTNSPFAGELFF

d_gene: -
abundance: -
j_gene: TRBJ2-5
v_gene: TRBV6-1
CDR3nt: TGTGCCAGCAGTGATAGGGGGGGCGGGGAAGAGACCCAGTACTTC
CDR3aa: CASSDRGGGEETQYF

d_gene: TRBD2
abundance: few
j_gene: TRBJ2-1
v_gene: TRBV5-1
CDR3nt: TGCGCCAGCAGCTCGGGACTAGCGGCCTTCAATGAGCAGTTCTTC
CDR3aa: CASSSGLAAFNEQFF

d_gene: TRBD2
abundance: -
j_gene: TRBJ2-3
v_gene: TRBV6-1
CDR3nt: TGTGCCAGCAGTGGACTAGCGGGGGGGCCAGATACGCAGTATTTT
CDR3aa: CASSGLAGGPDTQYF

d_gene: -
abundance: -
j_gene: TRBJ1-2
v_gene: TRBV19
CDR3nt: TGTGCCAGTAGTGGCCCGGGCAGGGGAAACTATGGCTACACCTTC
CDR3aa: CASSGPGRGNYGYTF

d_gene: -
abundance: once
j_gene: TRBJ1-3
v_gene: TRBV30
CDR3nt: TGTGCCTGGAGTGTATCAGGCCGGTCGGGAAACACCATATATTTT
CDR3aa: CAWSVSGRSGNTIYF

d_gene: TRBD1
abundance: -
j_gene: TRBJ1-1
v_gene: TRBV4-2
CDR3nt: TGTGCCAGCAGCCAAGTCTGGGACAGGAAAGCTGAAGCTTTCTTT
CDR3aa: CASSQVWDRKAEAFF

d_gene: TRBD1
abundance: -
j_gene: TRBJ1-2
v_gene: TRBV19
CDR3nt: TGTGCCAGTAGTTCCGACAGGGGAGCCTATGGCTACACCTTC
CDR3aa: CASSSDRGAYGYTF

d_gene: -
abundance: -
j_gene: TRBJ2-1
v_gene: TRBV11-2
CDR3nt: TGTGCCAGCAGCTTATATGCAACGGATGAGCAGTTCTTC
CDR3aa: CASSLYATDEQFF

d_gene: -
abundance: -
j_gene: TRBJ1-1
v_gene: TRBV6-5
CDR3nt: TGTGCCAGCAGCGGACAGCCCGAGCAGGAAGCTTTCTTT
CDR3aa: CASSGQPEQEAFF

d_gene: -
abundance: once
j_gene: TRBJ2-5
v_gene: TRBV28
CDR3nt: TGTGCCAGCAGTTTGTTGGCTAGCGAAGAGACCCAGTACTTC
CDR3aa: CASSLLASEETQYF

d_gene: -
abundance: -
j_gene: TRBJ1-3
v_gene: TRBV10-2
CDR3nt: TGCGCCAGCAGTGAGCAGGGGAGAGGAAACACCATATATTTT
CDR3aa: CASSEQGRGNTIYF

d_gene: -
abundance: -
j_gene: TRBJ2-5
v_gene: TRBV7-2
CDR3nt: TGTGCCAGCAGCTTAAGGACTGGGGAGACCCAGTACTTC
CDR3aa: CASSLRTGETQYF

d_gene: -
abundance: -
j_gene: TRBJ1-2
v_gene: TRBV5-1
CDR3nt: TGCGCCAGCAGCGTCGGGTCAGGGAAAGGCTACACCTTC
CDR3aa: CASSVGSGKGYTF

d_gene: -
abundance: few
j_gene: TRBJ2-7
v_gene: TRBV10-1
CDR3nt: TGCGCCAGCAGGGTAGAGCGGCCCTACGAGCAGTACTTC
CDR3aa: CASRVERPYEQYF

d_gene: -
abundance: few
j_gene: TRBJ2-5
v_gene: TRBV18
CDR3nt: TGTGCCAGCTCTCGGGGTTCGGGAGAGACCCAGTACTTC
CDR3aa: CASSRGSGETQYF

d_gene: -
abundance: -
j_gene: TRBJ1-6
v_gene: TRBV27
CDR3nt: TGTGCCAGCAGTGTCAGTCTGGATTCACCCCTCCACTTT
CDR3aa: CASSVSLDSPLHF

d_gene: -
abundance: -
j_gene: TRBJ1-6
v_gene: TRBV28
CDR3nt: TGTGCCAGCAGGCCCTCAGGGGTAGGTAATTCACCCCTCCACTTT
CDR3aa: CASRPSGVGNSPLHF

d_gene: -
abundance: -
j_gene: TRBJ1-6
v_gene: TRBV7-3
CDR3nt: TGTGCCAGCAGCTTAGGGGGCTCGGCTTCACCCCTCCACTTT
CDR3aa: CASSLGGSASPLHF

d_gene: -
abundance: once
j_gene: TRBJ1-5
v_gene: TRBV5-1
CDR3nt: TGCGCCAGCAGCCAAGGGGGGGAGTGGAATCAGCCCCAGCATTTT
CDR3aa: CASSQGGEWNQPQHF

d_gene: -
abundance: once
j_gene: TRBJ1-1
v_gene: TRBV28
CDR3nt: TGTGCCAGCAGTTTCGCAGGAACTGAAGCTTTCTTT
CDR3aa: CASSFAGTEAFF

d_gene: TRBD2
abundance: once
j_gene: TRBJ2-1
v_gene: TRBV27
CDR3nt: TGTGCCAGCAGTTTATCTAGCGGGGGGATCAGCTCCTACAATGAGCAGTTCTTC
CDR3aa: CASSLSSGGISSYNEQFF

d_gene: -
abundance: few
j_gene: TRBJ1-1
v_gene: TRBV6-6
CDR3nt: TGTGCCAGCAGTAGCTCCAGGCCAGGTGGCACTGAAGCTTTCTTT
CDR3aa: CASSSSRPGGTEAFF

d_gene: TRBD1
abundance: -
j_gene: TRBJ1-1
v_gene: TRBV2
CDR3nt: TGTGCCAGCAGTGAAGGGACAGGGTTGAACACTGAAGCTTTCTTT
CDR3aa: CASSEGTGLNTEAFF

d_gene: TRBD2
abundance: -
j_gene: TRBJ2-3
v_gene: TRBV4-2
CDR3nt: TGTGCCAGCAGCCAAGATATGGGAGGTAGCGGGGGGGGAGATACGCAGTATTTT
CDR3aa: CASSQDMGGSGGGDTQYF

d_gene: -
abundance: few
j_gene: TRBJ1-4
v_gene: TRBV6-6
CDR3nt: TGTGCCAGCAGTTACTCAGGGACTGGACGAAATGAAAAACTGTTTTTT
CDR3aa: CASSYSGTGRNEKLFF

d_gene: TRBD1
abundance: -
j_gene: TRBJ2-6
v_gene: TRBV7-9
CDR3nt: TGTGCCAGCAGCTTAACACAGGGGTCCTTCTCTGGGGCCAACGTCCTGACTTTC
CDR3aa: CASSLTQGSFSGANVLTF